The rows below give T cell receptor beta chains drawn from one sample of a study of identical twins. TCRdb re-called the 5' RACE reads through MiXCR, storing one row per CDR3 protein. The sample has around 1.7 million distinct CDR3 sequences; 25% to 35% are singletons. The sample comprised cord blood. Receptors were obtained from a newborn girl in good health. Both conserved end residues are part of each CDR3. A D gene is named only where the DNA matches it firmly. Clone size is stated in some rows and not others, as once, few, many or a class when expanded.

TRBD2	TRBJ2-1	TRBV15	-	TGTGCCACCAGCAGATCTAGCGGGAGCGGCGAGACCCAGTTCTTC	CATSRSSGSGETQFF
-	TRBJ2-7	TRBV7-8	few	TGTGCCAGCAGCTTATCTGAAGCCGAGCAGTACTTC	CASSLSEAEQYF
-	TRBJ1-4	TRBV12-3/TRBV12-4	-	TGTGCCAGCAGTTTGGCAGTATCAACTAATGAAAAACTGTTTTTT	CASSLAVSTNEKLFF
-	TRBJ2-3	TRBV21-1	few	TGTGCCAGCAGCAAAGCAAAAGTTTGGGTAGCGGGAGGGAAAGTCAATCGCACAGATACGCAGTATTTT	CASSKAKVWVAGGKVNRTDTQYF
TRBD2	TRBJ2-3	TRBV4-2	-	TGTGCCAGCAGCCATCCCGGGGGGATCACAGATACGCAGTATTTT	CASSHPGGITDTQYF
-	TRBJ1-4	TRBV29-1	-	TGCAGCGTTAGCCGGACAGCTAATGAAAAACTGTTTTTT	CSVSRTANEKLFF
TRBD2	TRBJ2-5	TRBV12-3/TRBV12-4	-	TGTGCCAGCCTCCCGGGACTAGCGGGAGTATACAATGAGCGGTACTTC	CASLPGLAGVYNERYF
-	TRBJ1-1	TRBV14	-	TGTGCCAGCAGCCACGGGGGCTGGGCTGAAGCTTTCTTT	CASSHGGWAEAFF
TRBD2	TRBJ2-1	TRBV7-8	-	TGTGCCAGCAGCCCAGAGGGCGGGAGGGTTAGGAATGAGCAGTTCTTC	CASSPEGGRVRNEQFF
TRBD1	TRBJ1-1	TRBV25-1	-	TGTGCCAGCAGTGTGCAGGGGGCTGGGAACACTGAAGCTTTCTTT	CASSVQGAGNTEAFF
TRBD1	TRBJ1-2	TRBV4-2	-	TGTGCCAGCAGCCGGGAAACGGGACAGGGGTATAGCTACACCTTC	CASSRETGQGYSYTF
-	TRBJ1-6	TRBV7-9	-	TGTGCCAGCAGCTATACAAGGCTGAATTCACCCCTCCACTTT	CASSYTRLNSPLHF
TRBD2	TRBJ2-4	TRBV20-1	-	TGCAGTGCTTCAACTAGCGGCAGGGACGCGGCCAAAAACATTCAGTACTTC	CSASTSGRDAAKNIQYF
-	TRBJ2-7	TRBV2	few	TGTGCCAGCAGTGACTCCTTTAGCTACGAGCAGTACTTC	CASSDSFSYEQYF
-	TRBJ1-5	TRBV4-2	-	TGTGCCAGCAGCCAAGAAATGGGCTTGGAGGGCAGGGAGGGTTATAGCAATCAGCCCCAGCATTTT	CASSQEMGLEGREGYSNQPQHF
-	TRBJ2-3	TRBV4-2	few	TGTGCCAGCAGCCAAAGGACTGCCACAGATACGCAGTATTTT	CASSQRTATDTQYF
TRBD2	TRBJ2-7	TRBV4-2	-	TGTGCCAGCAGCCAAGCAGCGGGGGCCTACGAGCAGTACTTC	CASSQAAGAYEQYF
TRBD2	TRBJ2-3	TRBV9	few	TGTGCCAGCAGCGTAGGAGCGGGGGCCCGCACAGATACGCAGTATTTT	CASSVGAGARTDTQYF
TRBD1	TRBJ2-1	TRBV5-1	-	TGCGCCAGCAGTGATAGGACAGGGGCGGATGAACCGCAGTTCTTC	CASSDRTGADEPQFF
-	TRBJ1-5	TRBV7-2	-	TGTGCCAGCAGCTTAGGGGGCCAGCCCCGGCATTTT	CASSLGGQPRHF
TRBD2	TRBJ2-5	TRBV24-1	-	TGTGCCACCAGTGATTACCGGACTAGCGGGAGCTCCTACAATGAGCAGTACTTC	CATSDYRTSGSSYNEQYF
TRBD2	TRBJ2-1	TRBV6-2/TRBV6-3	-	TGTGCCAGCAGTTGGACTAGCGGGGAGCAGTTCTTC	CASSWTSGEQFF
-	TRBJ2-7	TRBV29-1	many	TGCAGCGTCCGGGACTTAGCGGAGTCCTACGAGGAGCAGTACTTC	CSVRDLAESYEEQYF
TRBD1	TRBJ1-2	TRBV15	few	TGTGCCACCAGCATACCGGGACAGGACGCTGGCTACACCTTC	CATSIPGQDAGYTF
-	TRBJ1-1	TRBV10-3	few	TGTGCCATCAGTGGGTCTACCCAGCTGAACACTGAAGCTTTCTTT	CAISGSTQLNTEAFF
-	TRBJ1-2	TRBV28	-	TGTGCCAGCAGTTTAGGAGACAGGACTCCCTATGGCTACACCTTC	CASSLGDRTPYGYTF
-	TRBJ1-4	TRBV2	few	TGTGCCAGCAGTGAAAAATTGGTCGGGCAGAATGAAAAACTGTTTTTT	CASSEKLVGQNEKLFF
-	TRBJ2-1	TRBV20-1	-	TGCAGTGCTAGTCGCCTTCCCGAGCAGTTCTTC	CSASRLPEQFF
TRBD1	TRBJ1-2	TRBV4-2	few	TGTGCCAGCAGCCAAGATTGGCTCAGGACAGGGATCACTTATGGCTACACCTTC	CASSQDWLRTGITYGYTF
TRBD2	TRBJ2-2	TRBV20-1	-	TGCAGTGCTAGATTAGCGGGAAGGACCGGGGAGCTGTTTTTT	CSARLAGRTGELFF
-	TRBJ1-2	TRBV3-1	many	TGTGCCAGCAGCCAAGATCATCGGGGACGGGCTGGCTACACCTTC	CASSQDHRGRAGYTF
-	TRBJ2-7	TRBV7-8	few	TGTGCCAGCAGCTTAGTGGCAGGGAGTGTCCACGAGCAGTACTTC	CASSLVAGSVHEQYF
-	TRBJ2-7	TRBV29-1	many	TGCAGCGTTGGGGAGGACTACGAGCAGTACTTC	CSVGEDYEQYF
TRBD2	TRBJ2-3	TRBV20-1	-	TGCAGTGCTACACTAGCGGGGGGGCTTGATACGCAGTATTTT	CSATLAGGLDTQYF
-	TRBJ2-7	TRBV25-1	-	TGTGCCAGCAGTGAAGTGGGGAGGGGGCCGGACTACGAGCAGTACTTC	CASSEVGRGPDYEQYF
-	TRBJ2-2	TRBV2	-	TGTGCCAGCAGTGCGAAGGTGGCCGGGGAGCTGTTTTTT	CASSAKVAGELFF
TRBD1	TRBJ1-2	TRBV20-1	few	TGCAGGATGGACAGGGACGACTATGGCTACACCTTC	CRMDRDDYGYTF
TRBD1	TRBJ2-2	TRBV7-9	-	TGTGCCAGCAGCCGAAGGGGGCAAGGACAGAACACCGGGGAGCTGTTTTTT	CASSRRGQGQNTGELFF
TRBD2	TRBJ2-1	TRBV20-1	-	TGCAGTGCTAACAATCGGGCGGGAGGCCGCTCCTACAATGAGCAGTTCTTC	CSANNRAGGRSYNEQFF
-	TRBJ2-7	TRBV5-1	-	TGCGCCAGCAGCTTGGTAGCTCCGGCCTACGAGCAGTACTTC	CASSLVAPAYEQYF
TRBD1	TRBJ1-5	TRBV5-6	once	TGTGCCAGCAGCTTGCGGATCACAGGGGGCGAGGGCAATCAGCCCCAGCATTTT	CASSLRITGGEGNQPQHF
TRBD2	TRBJ2-1	TRBV10-3	-	TGTGCCATCAAATCGGGACTAGTCAACAATGAGCAGTTCTTC	CAIKSGLVNNEQFF
TRBD2	TRBJ2-1	TRBV6-5	many	TGTGCCAGCAGCGCTACTAGCGATGAGCAGTTCTTC	CASSATSDEQFF
-	TRBJ1-5	TRBV19	-	TGTGCCAGTAGTATCGGGGGACCCCGACGTTATAGCAATCAGCCCCAGCATTTT	CASSIGGPRRYSNQPQHF
TRBD1	TRBJ2-4	TRBV29-1	-	TGCAGCGTCCTCTGGGGGACAGGGGTTTGGATCAATGAGCAGTACTTC	CSVLWGTGVWINEQYF
-	TRBJ2-7	TRBV20-1	-	TGCAGTGCTAGACCTCAGGACAGACCCTACGAGCAGTACTTC	CSARPQDRPYEQYF
-	TRBJ2-2	TRBV6-6	-	TGTGCCAGCAGTTACCCCCAAAACACCGGGGAGCTGTTTTTT	CASSYPQNTGELFF
-	TRBJ2-7	TRBV14	-	TGTGCCAGCAGCCAAGTGGGCAGGGGCGAGCAGTACTTC	CASSQVGRGEQYF
-	TRBJ2-7	TRBV3-1	-	TGTGCCAGCAGCCAAGATATGGACGGGGCGACCTCCTACGAGCAGTACTTC	CASSQDMDGATSYEQYF